This T cell receptor (beta chain) was recorded in a study of blood T cell repertoires in COVID-19. Study overall: PBMCs, B-cell-depleted T cells, or T cells provided the cDNA or gDNA that made up the material.

CDR3 length: 15 amino acids. Germline V gene data show CDR1 as SGHTA and CDR2 as FQGNSA. The V end was cut by 5 bases, the J end by 0 bases, with 11 bases between. Sequenced by immunoSEQ multiplex PCR; TCRdb stores in-frame clones only, minus some. The table records some 150,000 clones, 80% of them present only once. The V gene is TRBV7-2, the J gene TRBJ1-5; D not certain. The sequence was collected from a woman aged 50 to 60 with acute or convalescent COVID-19. The sample comprised peripheral blood. The CDR3 DNA reads as TGTGCCAGCAGCCCGAGCGGACGTAGCAATCAGCCCCAGCATTTT. This codes for CASSPSGRSNQPQHF.